The T cell receptor beta chain under discussion was sequenced for a study of cytomegalovirus exposure and HLA in healthy donors. Study results and limitations: CMV serostatus was the only immune exposure information that was available. Published work reported that the classifier diagnosed cytomegalovirus status with high specificity and sensitivity.

Regarding this clone: The antigen is unknown.

A multiplex PCR was run with 60 Vbeta primers and 13 Jbeta primers. Some clones are missing from TCRdb's copy, which holds only in-frame ones; the method was immunoSEQ multiplex PCR. The sample has 150,000 or so clones, roughly 80% seen once; the top ten hold about 1.7%. The CDR3 spans 16 residues. CDR1 MNHEY and CDR2 SMNVEV come from the germline V gene (reference sequence). Trimming shortened V by 2 bases and J by 4 bases, and 12 bases separated the two germline ends. The chain couples TRBV27 to TRBJ1-6; a possible D gene is TRBD1 (6 bases). The TCR sequence derives from a female donor in good health and CMV-seronegative. Sequencing used PBMCs. This CDR3 is CASSLHRVSYNSPLHF. The CDR3 DNA reads as TGTGCCAGCAGTTTACACAGGGTATCTTATAATTCACCCCTCCACTTT.